This T cell receptor beta chain appears in the sequencing data of a study of control samples from healthy donors and cancer patients. Repertoires were generated with immunoSEQ multiplex PCR, while TCRdb's copy carries only in-frame clones and drops some. Of 130,000 or so clones listed, roughly 86% are singletons. There are 13 residues in the CDR3. V was trimmed by 1 base and J by 7 bases, leaving 10 bases between them. Sequencing input: blood. The rearrangement uses TRBV12-3 or TRBV12-4 and TRBJ1-1; tentatively, D is TRBD1 (6 bases). This sequence originates from a man in his 60s in good health. The CDR3 region is CASSLGGAVEAFF. The CDR3 region has the DNA TGTGCCAGCAGTTTAGGGGGGGCCGTTGAAGCTTTCTTT.